Below are 29 T cell receptor beta chains sequenced from a single sample in a study of cytomegalovirus exposure and HLA in healthy donors. The PCR contained 60 Vbeta and 13 Jbeta primers. Data came from immunoSEQ multiplex PCR; TCRdb stores just in-frame clones and leaves some out. The table counts more than 45,000 clones; roughly 4% lies in the top ten. Source material: PBMCs. The receptors derive from a male donor in good health and CMV-seronegative.

Here the CDR3 reads CASSTGGTNNEQFF. CDR3 nucleotide sequence: TGTGCCAGTAGTACAGGGGGGACAAACAATGAGCAGTTCTTC. J is TRBJ2-1 and V is TRBV19; maybe TRBD1 (7 bases). Germline CDR1 LNHDA, CDR2 SQIVND (reference sequence). The CDR3 has 14 residues. Between the trimmed V and J ends, which lost 4 bases and 5 bases, there was a span of 12 bases.

This chain's CDR3 is CASSQDGLSYEQYF. The CDR3 region has the DNA TGCGCCAGCAGCCAAGACGGACTCTCCTACGAGCAGTACTTC. The chain carries TRBV4-1 and TRBJ2-7; possible D gene TRBD2, 5 bases. Trimming stripped 0 bases from V and 0 bases from J, with 6 bases between. The CDR3 contains 14 residues. Looked up from germline, CDR1 is MGHRA and CDR2 is YSYEKL.

This chain connects TRBV4-1 to TRBJ1-4, with D unresolved. Trimming stripped 3 bases from V and 8 bases from J, with 10 bases between. This CDR3 spans 13 amino acids. CDR1 is MGHRA and CDR2 is YSYEKL in the germline V gene. The CDR3 protein is CASSQTGWEKLFF. CDR3 in DNA: TGCGCCAGCAGCCAGACGGGGTGGGAAAAACTGTTTTTT.

V usage is TRBV6-5 and J usage is TRBJ1-4; D ambiguous. The CDR3 extends over 14 amino acids. With 0 bases removed from V and 7 bases from J, the gap between germline ends came to 9 bases. Germline V gene sequence: CDR1 MNHEY, CDR2 SVGAGI. The CDR3 nucleotides are TGTGCCAGCAGTTACTCGACATTGGGTGAAAAACTGTTTTTT. It translates to CASSYSTLGEKLFF.

V and J are TRBV6-6 and TRBJ2-7; a possible D gene is TRBD2 (5 bases). Trimming shortened V by 2 bases and J by 5 bases, and 16 bases separated the two germline ends. Germline values: CDR1 MNHNY, CDR2 SVGAGI (reference sequence). The CDR3 length is 15 residues. The CDR3 coding sequence is TGTGCCAGCAGTTACGACGAGGGTTTTGTCGACGAGCAGTACTTC. Protein product: CASSYDEGFVDEQYF.

The CDR3 nucleotides are TGCGCCAGCAGCTTCCCACCCCCCTCCGTGATAGCGGGAGTTGACAATGAGCAGTTCTTC. Protein sequence: CASSFPPPSVIAGVDNEQFF. The V gene is TRBV5-1, the J gene TRBJ2-1, with 9 bases identical to TRBD2. Germline V gene data show CDR1 as SGHRS and CDR2 as YFSETQ. The CDR3 is made up of 20 amino acids. V lost 2 bases and J lost 5; bases outside the gene matches: 20.

The gene calls are TRBV4-1 and TRBJ2-7; 7 bases are a match to TRBD2. V lost 1 base, J lost 2 bases, and 17 bases stayed unmatched. The CDR3 consists of 19 residues. Germline V gene lookup returns CDR1 MGHRA and CDR2 YSYEKL. CDR3 nucleotide sequence: TGCGCCAGCAGCCAAGTCCCCGGACTAGGGCTCAAGCCCACCTACGAGCAGTACTTC. Residues: CASSQVPGLGLKPTYEQYF.

J is TRBJ2-7 and V is TRBV18; 7 nucleotides match TRBD1. The CDR3 is 17 residues long. Germline lookup yields CDR1 KGHSH and CDR2 LQKENI. Unmatched junction bases numbered 9, after V lost 0 bases and J lost 1 base. The CDR3 DNA follows: TGTGCCAGCTCACCACCCCCGACAGGGTTGATGTCCTACGAGCAGTACTTC. It is translated as CASSPPPTGLMSYEQYF.

The rearrangement joins TRBV29-1 to TRBJ1-1; 8 bases map to TRBD1. Per the germline V gene, CDR1 is SQVTM and CDR2 is ANQGSEA. This CDR3 contains 13 residues. The junction had 10 bases not matched to a gene; V was cut back by 8 bases and J by 5 bases. CDR3 region: CSFRGQEETEAFF. CDR3 nucleotides: TGCAGCTTTCGGGGACAGGAAGAGACTGAAGCTTTCTTT.

The chain has TRBV27 and TRBJ2-1, with D possibly being TRBD2 (5 bases). CDR1 and CDR2 from the germline V gene are MNHEY and SMNVEV (reference sequence). Trimming took off 4 bases at V and 0 bases at J, with 10 bases between the two ends. CDR3 length equals 15 residues. The CDR3 protein is CASSSRGYSYNEQFF. CDR3 nucleotides: TGTGCCAGCAGTTCACGGGGTTACTCCTACAATGAGCAGTTCTTC.

The chain is built from TRBV27 and TRBJ1-6; a weak D match, TRBD1 (5 bases). CDR3 length equals 14 residues. Trimming cost V 5 bases and J 9 bases, with 14 bases left between them. Per the germline V gene, CDR1 is MNHEY and CDR2 is SMNVEV (reference sequence). In DNA form, the CDR3 reads TGTGCCAGCAGTGCTCAGGGCGGTGGTTCACCCCTCCACTTT. Residues: CASSAQGGGSPLHF.

The chain combines TRBV7-8 with TRBJ2-1; D may be TRBD1 (6 bases). The CDR3 extends over 18 amino acids. Trimming shortened V by 0 bases and J by 0 bases, and 15 bases separated the two germline ends. Germline loops: CDR1 SGHVS, CDR2 FQNEAQ. The CDR3 bases are TGTGCCAGCAGCTTAGCGGTTCCGACAGGCCTCTCCTACAATGAGCAGTTCTTC. Protein product: CASSLAVPTGLSYNEQFF.

The chain couples TRBV5-1 to TRBJ2-5, with TRBD2 matching 12 bases. Germline V CDR1 and CDR2: SGHRS, YFSETQ. CDR3 length equals 16 residues. Trimming removed 2 bases from V and 2 bases from J; junction bases left unmatched: 4. DNA of the CDR3: TGCGCCAGCAGCTTAAGACTAGCGGGGGATCAAGAGACCCAGTACTTC. This translates into CASSLRLAGDQETQYF.

The chain is built from TRBV4-1 and TRBJ1-5, with 12 bases fitting TRBD1. The V gene end was trimmed by 3 bases and the J gene end by 7 bases; junction bases not matched to a gene: 4. Germline CDR1 reads MGHRA; CDR2 reads YSYEKL. The CDR3 is 15 residues long. The CDR3 protein is CASSHPGQGAQPQHF. CDR3 sequence (DNA): TGCGCCAGCAGCCACCCGGGACAGGGGGCACAGCCCCAGCATTTT.

The rearrangement links TRBV2 to TRBJ1-4, with 8 positions matching TRBD1. J was trimmed by 4 bases and V by 4 bases; bases with no gene match: 2. Germline CDR1 SNHLY, CDR2 FYNNEI. This CDR3 is built from 14 residues. CDR3 amino acids: CASSVRGLNEKLFF. The DNA for the CDR3 is TGTGCCAGCAGTGTCAGGGGGCTTAATGAAAAACTGTTTTTT.

Comment on this clone: An end of the junction differs from the germline gene, which may be a read error. The rearrangement links TRBV5-1 to TRBJ2-1; TRBD2 matches at 9 bases. Germline V gene data show CDR1 as SGHRS and CDR2 as YFSETQ. There are 18 residues in the CDR3. CDR3 sequence: CASSWVSSGASSDNEQFF. The DNA of the CDR3 is TGCGCCAGCAGCTGGGTGTCTAGCGGGGCCAGCTCCGACAATGAGCAGTTCTTC. The entire variable domain, with the rest obtained from reference TRBV5-1 and TRBJ2-1, is as follows: KAGVTQTPRYLIKTRGQQVTLSCSPISGHRSVSWYQQTPGQGLQFLFEYFSETQRNKGNFPGRFSGRQFSNSRSEMNVSTLELGDSALYLCASSWVSSGASSDNEQFFGPGTRLTVL.

The rearrangement links TRBV28 to TRBJ2-1; tentative D call: TRBD1 (5 bases). The V and J ends lost 9 bases and 14 bases respectively, with 17 bases between them. The CDR3 covers 11 residues. The germline CDR1 and CDR2 sequences are MDHEN and SYDVKM. CDR3 coding DNA: TGTGCCAGAAGTCTGGGGCCCAACAAGTTCTTC. Translated, it gives CARSLGPNKFF.

As concerns this clone: At one boundary the junction diverges from the germline segment, which might be a read error. The chain joins TRBV7-6 to TRBJ2-1; D remains ambiguous. Germline V gives CDR1 SGHVS, CDR2 FNYEAQ. The CDR3 length is 14 residues. CDR3 amino acids: CASSLESSDNEQFF. CDR3 sequence (DNA): TGTGCCAGCAGCTTAGAATCCTCCGACAATGAGCAGTTCTTC.

The rearrangement joins TRBV7-3 to TRBJ2-7; D is possibly TRBD1 (6 bases). The germline gives CDR1 SGHTA, CDR2 FQGTGA. The CDR3 has 15 residues. Between the trimmed V and J ends, which lost 2 bases and 3 bases, there was a span of 14 bases. The CDR3 nucleotides are TGTGCCAGCAGCTTAGGTTCGGACAGTTACTACGAGCAGTACTTC. Protein product: CASSLGSDSYYEQYF.

This chain joins TRBV28 and TRBJ1-4; D is perhaps TRBD1 (5 bases). The CDR3 consists of 13 residues. The germline CDR1 and CDR2 sequences are MDHEN and SYDVKM. The V end was cut by 7 bases, the J end by 10 bases, with 16 bases between. The CDR3 is CASTTTGGAKLFF. The DNA of the CDR3 is TGTGCCAGCACCACGACCGGAGGGGCAAAACTGTTTTTT.

A note on this clone: The germline gene is not matched at one end of the junction; a read error may be the cause. CDR3 nucleotides: TGTGCCAGTAGTATAGACAGGTCAAATCCGCCCCAGCATTTT. Residues: CASSIDRSNPPQHF. The V and J genes are TRBV19 and TRBJ1-5; D is unclear. Germline V CDR1 and CDR2: LNHDA, SQIVND (reference sequence). The CDR3 runs 14 residues.

V is TRBV5-4 and J is TRBJ2-1; a possible D gene is TRBD1 (5 bases). The CDR3 is made up of 14 amino acids. CDR1 is SGHNT and CDR2 is YYREEE in the germline V gene (reference sequence). Trimming pared 3 bases from V and 3 bases from J, leaving 10 bases between. In DNA form, the CDR3 reads TGTGCCAGCAGCTCCCTTAGGGGCTACAATGAGCAGTTCTTC. This translates into CASSSLRGYNEQFF.

The rearrangement joins TRBV15 to TRBJ2-2; D is uncertain. The V gene lost 0 bases and the J gene lost 2 bases, with 10 bases spanning the gap. CDR3 length: 16 residues. The germline gives CDR1 LNHNV, CDR2 YYDKDF (reference sequence). CDR3 residues: CATSRDPSGNTGELFF. CDR3 nucleotide sequence: TGTGCCACCAGCAGAGATCCGTCAGGAAACACCGGGGAGCTGTTTTTT.

The chain is built from TRBV6-5 and TRBJ2-7; 10 bases align to TRBD2. V shed 7 bases, J shed 2 bases, and the junction held 8 bases outside the gene matches. The CDR3 sequence is 15 residues long. In germline, CDR1 is MNHEY, CDR2 SVGAGI. As DNA, the CDR3 is TGTGCCAGCACCCCTAGCGGGGGCAGCGCCTACGAGCAGTACTTC. The encoded protein is CASTPSGGSAYEQYF.

A note on this clone: One junction end disagrees with the germline gene, perhaps due to a read error. V and J are TRBV30 and TRBJ2-3; perhaps TRBD1 as D (6 bases). The CDR3 runs 13 residues. Germline V gene sequence: CDR1 GTSNPN, CDR2 SVGIG (reference sequence). The CDR3 region has the DNA TGTGCCTGGAACAGGGATAGCACAGATAAGCAGTATTTT. Amino acids: CAWNRDSTDKQYF.

The rearrangement uses TRBV6-5 and TRBJ2-7; the match to TRBD2 covers 8 bases. The CDR3 length is 15 residues. The V and J ends lost 6 bases and 3 bases, in that order; junction bases with no gene match: 10. Germline V gives CDR1 MNHEY, CDR2 SVGAGI. The CDR3 loop reads CASSREGGMGYEQYF. CDR3 bases: TGTGCCAGCAGCCGGGAGGGGGGTATGGGCTACGAGCAGTACTTC.

The chain employs TRBV7-9 and TRBJ2-1; the match to TRBD2 covers 10 bases. The length of the CDR3 is 17 residues. V dropped 1 base and J dropped 3; count of bases not matched to a gene: 6. CDR1 is SEHNR, CDR2 FQNEAQ, per germline (reference sequence). CDR3 sequence reads: CASSLGASGGRYNEQFF. The DNA for the CDR3 is TGTGCCAGCAGCTTAGGGGCTAGCGGGGGCCGCTACAATGAGCAGTTCTTC.

Here the CDR3 reads CASSQVLRGTGELFF. The CDR3 DNA reads TGCGCCAGCAGCCAAGTCCTCAGGGGGACCGGGGAGCTGTTTTTT. This chain uses TRBV4-1 with TRBJ2-2, with 7 bases lining up with TRBD1. The V gene end was trimmed by 1 base and the J gene end by 5 bases; junction bases not matched to a gene: 4. Germline V gives CDR1 MGHRA, CDR2 YSYEKL. This CDR3 has 15 residues.

J is TRBJ2-1 and V is TRBV6-5, with TRBD2 matching over 11 bases. The germline V gene has CDR1 MNHEY and CDR2 SVGAGI. J lost 5 bases, V lost 6 bases, and 6 bases had no gene match. CDR3 size: 15 residues. CDR3 region: CASRELAGANNEQFF. CDR3 DNA sequence: TGTGCCAGCAGGGAACTAGCGGGGGCCAACAATGAGCAGTTCTTC.